One sample yielded the 26 T cell receptor beta chains listed below, sequenced in a study of T cells after yellow fever vaccination (dated by TCRdb to about 2019). This specimen's treatment or condition label, interpreted: live attenuated yellow fever vaccine strain. The library was made by 5' RACE. The listed sequencing device is Illumina HiSeq 2500. The public reads were quality trimmed at Q25 with fastp and then assembled into clones with MiXCR by TCRdb, keeping productive beta chains. Duplicate CDR3 protein sequences are folded into a single record with the most common DNA and genes. Counted in this sample were 550,000 or so distinct CDR3 sequences; 15% to 20% of them appeared once. Roughly an eighth of the sample is held by the ten biggest clonotypes. This material consisted of PBMCs, taken 15 days after the yellow fever booster vaccination. All receptors derive from a man aged 30 to 39 who received the YFV17D yellow fever vaccine.

The chain uses TRBV11-2 and TRBJ2-2; D is unclear. There are 16 residues in the CDR3. The germline CDR1 and CDR2 sequences are SGHAT and FQNNGV. Deletions cut 5 bases from V and 1 base from J, with 14 bases between. CDR3 amino acids: CASSHVALVNTGELFF. CDR3 nucleotides: TGTGCCAGCAGCCATGTTGCCCTCGTGAACACCGGGGAGCTGTTTTTT.

This clonotype was detected only once. The V call is TRBV19, the J call TRBJ1-1; no reliable D call. Deletions cut 9 bases from V and 4 bases from J, with 15 bases between. The CDR3 sequence is 13 residues long. In germline, CDR1 is LNHDA, CDR2 SQIVND (reference sequence). The CDR3: CASRAETGTEAFF. The CDR3 coding sequence is TGTGCCAGCCGAGCTGAGACGGGCACTGAAGCTTTCTTT.

The J gene is TRBJ2-1, the V gene TRBV4-3; D gene ambiguous. The CDR3 has 16 amino acids. Trimming removed 0 bases at V and 4 bases at J, with 13 bases between. Germline-derived CDR1 and CDR2 are LGHNA and YSLEER. The DNA for the CDR3 is TGCGCCAGCAGCCAAGAATTTACTGCCTCATACAATGAGCAGTTCTTC. Its protein product is CASSQEFTASYNEQFF.

Only a few counts were recorded for this clonotype. The V and J genes are TRBV14 and TRBJ2-7, with a possible D match to TRBD2 (5 bases). V lost 4 bases to trimming and J lost 3 bases, with 13 bases between them. The CDR3 consists of 14 residues. Germline V lookup: CDR1 SGHDN, CDR2 FVKESK. As DNA, the CDR3 is TGTGCCAGCAGCCGAGACGGAGGAGTCTACGAGCAGTACTTC. Translation: CASSRDGGVYEQYF.

The V call is TRBV6-5, the J call TRBJ2-1; TRBD2 aligns across 12 bases. The germline V gene has CDR1 MNHEY and CDR2 SVGAGI. J was trimmed by 4 bases and V by 0 bases; bases with no gene match: 7. CDR3 length: 18 amino acids. The chain's CDR3 is CASSYSPRTSGDYNEQFF. In DNA form, the CDR3 reads TGTGCCAGCAGTTACTCGCCCCGGACTAGCGGGGATTACAATGAGCAGTTCTTC.

The V call is TRBV6-1, the J call TRBJ2-7; D not certain. Trimming shortened V by 6 bases and J by 3 bases, and 9 bases separated the two germline ends. The CDR3 consists of 12 residues. Germline values: CDR1 MNHNS, CDR2 SASEGT. The CDR3 region is CASSRANYEQYF. CDR3 bases: TGTGCCAGCAGCCGGGCAAACTACGAGCAGTACTTC.

This clonotype has just a few counts. CDR3: CAISEPGAHLTDTQYF. The CDR3 DNA sequence: TGTGCCATCAGTGAGCCTGGAGCCCACCTCACAGATACGCAGTATTTT. The gene calls are TRBV10-3 and TRBJ2-3; no firm D call. This CDR3 region has 16 residues. V lost 2 bases and J 2 bases, leaving 14 bases between the germline ends. Germline V gives CDR1 ENHRY, CDR2 SYGVKD.

This rearrangement joins TRBV2 to TRBJ1-2; D is undetermined. The germline gives CDR1 SNHLY, CDR2 FYNNEI. The CDR3 has 13 amino acids. V lost 7 bases and J 1 base, leaving 10 bases between the germline ends. The CDR3 DNA follows: TGTGCCAGCAAATCGCAAGATAACTATGGCTACACCTTC. Its translation: CASKSQDNYGYTF.

This sequence joins TRBV5-1 and TRBJ2-2; 10 bases are shared with TRBD2. This CDR3 contains 15 residues. Germline trimming cut 1 base from V and 7 bases from J; bases unmatched to any gene: 4. CDR1 and CDR2 (germline): SGHRS, YFSETQ. The CDR3, as DNA: TGCGCCAGCAGCTTGTCCCCTAGCGGGAGCGGGGAGCTGTTTTTT. Protein sequence: CASSLSPSGSGELFF.

In its sample, this clonotype was seen a few times. The chain uses TRBV5-1 and TRBJ2-1, with D perhaps matching TRBD2 (5 bases). Germline V lookup: CDR1 SGHRS, CDR2 YFSETQ. This CDR3 region has 14 residues. The V end lost 0 bases, the J end lost 5 bases, and 9 bases lay between the germline ends. The CDR3 spells CASSLGARDNEQFF. The CDR3 DNA follows: TGCGCCAGCAGCTTGGGGGCGCGGGACAATGAGCAGTTCTTC.

This clonotype has only a few counts. V and J are TRBV12-3 or TRBV12-4 and TRBJ2-7, with TRBD2 as a possible D gene (6 bases). V was pared by 3 bases and J by 5 bases, with 20 bases between. The CDR3 extends over 16 amino acids. CDR3 DNA sequence: TGTGCCAGCAGTTTGGTCGATGGGGGGATTCGGGACGAGCAGTACTTC. Translation: CASSLVDGGIRDEQYF.

This clonotype was detected only a few times. The CDR3 DNA is TGCAGTGCTAGGGTCCGACTGCTCCAGTACTTC. Protein product: CSARVRLLQYF. The chain combines TRBV20-1 with TRBJ2-5, with D hard to call. This CDR3 contains 11 residues. Germline values: CDR1 DFQATT, CDR2 SNEGSKA (reference sequence). V gave up 3 bases and J gave up 10 bases, with 12 bases separating them.

This chain uses TRBV29-1 with TRBJ2-4; D assignment may be TRBD1 or TRBD2 (5 bases each). The V end lost 6 bases, the J end lost 6 bases, and 15 bases lay between the germline ends. The germline V gene encodes CDR1 SQVTM and CDR2 ANQGSEA. This CDR3 has 13 residues. CDR3 nucleotides: TGCAGCGTGGACGGGACGGTGGGAAACATTCAGTACTTC. Its protein product is CSVDGTVGNIQYF. Full variable domain (missing parts from reference TRBV29-1 and TRBJ2-4): SAVISQKPSRDICQRGTSLTIQCQVDSQVTMMFWYRQQPGQSLTLIATANQGSEATYESGFVIDKFPISRPNLTFSTLTVSNMSPEDSSIYLCSVDGTVGNIQYFGAGTRLSVL.

In this sample, this clonotype turned up a few times. The chain couples TRBV3-1 to TRBJ2-3, with TRBD2 matching over 7 bases. V shed 6 bases and J 3 bases; nucleotides not matched to a gene: 12. Germline V gives CDR1 LGHDT, CDR2 YNNKEL (reference sequence). The length of the CDR3 is 16 residues. The CDR3 DNA reads TGTGCCAGCAGTGGGACTGGCGGGAGATGGACAGATACGCAGTATTTT. Its translation is CASSGTGGRWTDTQYF.

This clonotype was seen more than once but under ten times. The gene calls are TRBV24-1 and TRBJ2-3; a weak D match, TRBD2 (5 bases). The CDR3 totals 13 residues. Trimming stripped 7 bases from V and 0 bases from J, with 7 bases between. The germline V gene has CDR1 KGHDR and CDR2 SFDVKD. CDR3 region: CATSGDSTDTQYF. The CDR3 coding sequence is TGTGCCACCAGCGGGGATAGCACAGATACGCAGTATTTT.

This clonotype was seen ten or more times. CDR3 coding DNA: TGTGCCAGCAGTACAGATACGCAGTATTTT. This translates into CASSTDTQYF. V is TRBV12-3 or TRBV12-4 and J is TRBJ2-3; D remains unclear. This CDR3 has 10 amino acids. Trimming removed 5 bases at V and 3 bases at J, with 0 bases between.

To note about this clonotype: The junction does not match germline at one end; this may be a read error. V usage is TRBV18 and J usage is TRBJ2-1; tentatively, D is TRBD1 (6 bases). This CDR3 region has 11 residues. Germline V gene lookup returns CDR1 KGHSH and CDR2 LQKENI. CDR3 DNA sequence: TGTGCCAGCTCACCCGGGACACCCCTGGTCTTC. Its translation is CASSPGTPLVF.

The chain carries TRBV5-1 and TRBJ2-5, with D possibly matching TRBD2 (5 bases). The germline V gene has CDR1 SGHRS and CDR2 YFSETQ. The CDR3 loop spans 14 amino acids. The V end was cut by 0 bases, the J end by 6 bases, with 12 bases between. The CDR3 DNA follows: TGCGCCAGCAGCTTGGCAAGCGGCGAAAAGACCCAGTACTTC. Protein: CASSLASGEKTQYF.

The chain recombines TRBV12-3 or TRBV12-4 with TRBJ2-2; D unclear. This CDR3 region has 13 residues. The V end lost 6 bases, the J end lost 4 bases, and 9 bases lay between the germline ends. This CDR3 reads CASRPTGTGELFF. CDR3 DNA sequence: TGTGCCAGCAGACCTACGGGCACCGGGGAGCTGTTTTTT.

This clonotype was seen a few times. The genes are TRBV28 and TRBJ2-7, with TRBD1 matching 7 bases. The CDR3 extends over 13 amino acids. Germline CDR1 MDHEN, CDR2 SYDVKM. The V segment lost 6 bases and the J segment 3 bases; nucleotides outside the gene matches: 5. The CDR3, as DNA: TGTGCCAGCAGGCCGGGACAGAACTACGAGCAGTACTTC. As protein: CASRPGQNYEQYF. The variable domain in full, with the rest retrieved from reference TRBV28 and TRBJ2-7, is DVKVTQSSRYLVKRTGEKVFLECVQDMDHENMFWYRQDPGLGLRLIYFSYDVKMKEKGDIPEGYSVSREKKERFSLILESASTNQTSMYLCASRPGQNYEQYFGPGTRLTVT.

This sequence joins TRBV11-2 and TRBJ2-7, with 9 bases identical to TRBD2. The CDR3 contains 14 residues. Unmatched junction bases numbered 3, after V lost 3 bases and J lost 3 bases. Per the germline V gene, CDR1 is SGHAT and CDR2 is FQNNGV. The CDR3 DNA sequence: TGTGCCAGCAGCTTTAGCGGGAGTAACTACGAGCAGTACTTC. The encoded protein is CASSFSGSNYEQYF.

This clonotype was observed many times. The chain recombines TRBV4-2 with TRBJ2-7; D is perhaps TRBD1 (6 bases). Deletions cut 4 bases from V and 7 bases from J, with 14 bases between. The V gene's germline CDR1 is LGHNA and CDR2 YNFKEQ. The CDR3 runs to 13 residues. The CDR3 DNA reads TGTGCCAGCAGCCGGGACACTTCGTGGGAGCAGTACTTC. It yields the protein CASSRDTSWEQYF.

The V and J genes are TRBV12-5 and TRBJ1-1; 7 positions agree with TRBD1. The CDR3 extends over 14 amino acids. Looked up from germline, CDR1 is LGHNT and CDR2 is FRNRAP. V was clipped by 5 bases and J by 4 bases; unmatched bases: 7. The CDR3 protein is CASGIRRDSTEAFF. The CDR3 DNA is TGTGCTAGTGGTATTAGGAGGGACAGCACTGAAGCTTTCTTT.

The chain recombines TRBV12-3 or TRBV12-4 with TRBJ1-1, with 7 bases that match TRBD1. This CDR3 has 15 amino acids. The junction had 7 bases not matched to a gene; V was cut back by 5 bases and J by 1 base. CDR3 nucleotides: TGTGCCAGCAGTCCCCCTGGGACAGCGAACACTGAAGCTTTCTTT. Amino acid sequence: CASSPPGTANTEAFF.

This clonotype was detected ten times or more. As DNA, the CDR3 is TGCAGTGCTAGAATTACAGGGTATCTCACAGATACGCAGTATTTT. It translates to CSARITGYLTDTQYF. This sequence joins TRBV20-1 and TRBJ2-3, with D perhaps TRBD1 (6 bases). This CDR3 is built from 15 residues. In germline, CDR1 is DFQATT, CDR2 SNEGSKA (reference sequence). Trimming stripped 2 bases from V and 2 bases from J, with 14 bases between.

This clonotype has a handful of counts. The J gene is TRBJ2-1, the V gene TRBV5-1; D remains unclear. The ends were cut back, 3 bases at V and 0 bases at J, with 13 bases in the middle. Germline values: CDR1 SGHRS, CDR2 YFSETQ. This CDR3 has 16 amino acids. The CDR3 loop is CASSSEPRSSYNEQFF. Here the CDR3 DNA reads TGCGCCAGCAGCTCAGAGCCGCGGAGCTCCTACAATGAGCAGTTCTTC.